Sequencing of this T cell receptor (beta chain) was carried out in a study of blood T cell repertoires in COVID-19. About the research overall: Acute and convalescent COVID-19 specimens originated in the United States, Italy and Spain. The cDNA or gDNA used as material had been derived from T cells, B-cell-depleted T cells, or PBMCs.

As processed by the authors: Reference gene primer amplification gave estimated nucleated cell counts. Assay: immunoSEQ multiplex PCR; the TCRdb copy retains only in-frame clones and omits some. V, J and clone size are taken as reported in that table, and D and trimming were inferred from the DNA itself. The sample records 110,000 to 150,000 clones, almost 85% being singletons. Germline CDR1 KGHSH, CDR2 LQKENI. J was trimmed by 1 base and V by 0 bases; bases with no gene match: 12. CDR3 length: 19 residues. The clonotype originates from a man aged 50 to 59 with acute or convalescent COVID-19. Material: peripheral blood. The chain couples TRBV18 to TRBJ1-1; 9 nucleotides align to TRBD1. In DNA form, the CDR3 reads TGTGCCAGCTCACCACCATTTCCACTCAGGACAGGGGAGAACACTGAAGCTTTCTTT. Its translation: CASSPPFPLRTGENTEAFF.